A single sample gave rise to the 2 T cell receptor beta chains below, sequenced in a study of T cell responses to AZD1222 COVID-19 vaccine (dated by TCRdb to about 2021). The time point tag for this specimen amounts to: baseline before first vaccination. The library was built by means of the immunoSEQ multiplex PCR assay. TCRdb stores this immuneACCESS table with in-frame sequences only. Part of the clones is absent; in the studies checked, under half of the shortfall reflects unresolved V genes, and no reason is known for the rest. This sample gives over 130,000 clones in total; 70% to 90% of them show up just once. Under 3.5% of the sample comes from the top ten. The material was peripheral blood, obtained on day 0 of AZD1222 vaccination. The receptors originated from an adult in good health.

The chain uses TRBV9 and TRBJ2-3; TRBD2 matches 7 bases. The CDR3 totals 17 residues. V was clipped by 0 bases and J by 1 base; unmatched bases: 8. Per the germline V gene, CDR1 is SGDLS and CDR2 is YYNGEE. The CDR3 DNA reads as TGTGCCAGCAGCGTAGCAGTAGCGGGTACGGGCACAGATACGCAGTATTTT. As protein: CASSVAVAGTGTDTQYF.

This chain links TRBV9 with TRBJ2-3, with D hard to call. V lost 0 bases to trimming and J lost 0 bases, with 5 bases between them. Germline V gene sequence: CDR1 SGDLS, CDR2 YYNGEE. The CDR3 sequence is 14 residues long. CDR3 region: CASSVDGSTDTQYF. CDR3 sequence (DNA): TGTGCCAGCAGCGTAGATGGTAGCACAGATACGCAGTATTTT.